The rows below give T cell receptor beta chains drawn from one sample of a study of blood T cells in healthy people across ages. Each CDR3 protein gets one entry after TCRdb re-called the 5' RACE reads with MiXCR. There are 1.4 million to 1.5 million distinct CDR3 sequences in the sample; roughly 45% occur only once, and 7% to 9.5% lies in the top ten. The sequenced sample was blood. Receptors originate from a woman between 18 and 30 years old in good health. Each CDR3 is given with its conserved first and last residue. A D gene is named only where the DNA matches it firmly. Expanded clones are given a class, and other clones once, few, many or no size at all.

TRBJ2-5 NA TRBV12-3/TRBV12-4 TRBD1 TGTGCCAGCAGTTGGTTGGCAGGGGGCGAGAGGGAGACCCAGTACTTC CASSWLAGGERETQYF
TRBJ2-3 NA TRBV20-1 TRBD2 TGCAGTGCTTCTATAGCGGGACGGACAGATACGCAGTATTTT CSASIAGRTDTQYF
TRBJ2-7 NA TRBV5-1 TRBD2 TGCGCCAGCAGCTTGGGGACTAGCGGGGGGGCCATGTACGAGCAGTACTTC CASSLGTSGGAMYEQYF
TRBJ2-3 few TRBV27 TRBD1 TGTGCCAGCAGTAAGGGACAGCTTCGCACAGATACGCAGTATTTT CASSKGQLRTDTQYF
TRBJ2-3 NA TRBV9 TRBD2 TGTGCCAGCAGCCCCTTCGGGGGGGTCATGGATACGCAGTATTTT CASSPFGGVMDTQYF
TRBJ1-4 NA TRBV7-9 NA TGTGCCGGCCCGACTCGCCGGGCCTTAAGACAGGAAAAACTGTTTTTT CAGPTRRALRQEKLFF
TRBJ1-2 NA TRBV2 TRBD1 TGTGCCAGCAGCGGGACAGGGGCAGAGAAATCGGGCTACACCTTC CASSGTGAEKSGYTF
TRBJ2-1 NA TRBV7-9 TRBD2 TGTGCCAGCAGCGTAGCCGACAGCGGGGATGAGCAGTTCTTC CASSVADSGDEQFF
TRBJ2-3 few TRBV10-3 NA TGTGCCATCACCACAGGTCTGGCAGATACGCAGTATTTT CAITTGLADTQYF
TRBJ1-3 NA TRBV12-3/TRBV12-4 NA TGTGCCAGCGGTGTAGGCTCTGGAAACACCATATATTTT CASGVGSGNTIYF
TRBJ2-1 few TRBV12-3/TRBV12-4 NA TGTGCCAGCGTCCTGTCCGCCGGGATCAATGAGCAGTTCTTC CASVLSAGINEQFF
TRBJ2-7 few TRBV12-3/TRBV12-4 NA TGTGCCAGCAGTTTCCAGGGCTTGGACTCCTACGAGCAGTACTTC CASSFQGLDSYEQYF
TRBJ2-5 NA TRBV6-5 NA TGTGCCAGCAGTTACTCGGGAGGGGGACAGACTAAGACCCAGTACTTC CASSYSGGGQTKTQYF
TRBJ1-6 NA TRBV5-1 TRBD1 TGCGCCAGCAGCTTCCGGCAGGGGGTATTTACCGTGGATTCACCCCTCCACTTT CASSFRQGVFTVDSPLHF
TRBJ2-1 few TRBV2 NA TGTGCCAGCGATAGGCAGACGTACAATGAGCAGTTCTTC CASDRQTYNEQFF
TRBJ2-1 NA TRBV3-1 NA TGTACCAGCAGCCAGGCGTTCAATGAGCAGTTCTTC CTSSQAFNEQFF
TRBJ2-3 few TRBV20-1 NA TGCAGTGCTCCTACGGACTGGGGAGATACGCAGTATTTT CSAPTDWGDTQYF
TRBJ2-7 few TRBV30 NA TGTGCCTGGAGTGTTTATATGCCCCCCTACGAGCAGTACTTC CAWSVYMPPYEQYF
TRBJ2-1 NA TRBV7-2 NA TGTGCCAGCAGTTGGGCCTACGGTGAGCAGTTCTTC CASSWAYGEQFF
TRBJ1-5 once TRBV10-2 TRBD1 TGCGCCAGCAGCCTCGGGACAGGGGGCCCAGATGGGCGACCCCAGCATTTT CASSLGTGGPDGRPQHF
TRBJ2-1 NA TRBV5-1 TRBD1 TGCGCCAGCAGCGATTGGGGGGACAGGGTCGAGCATGAGCAGTTCTTC CASSDWGDRVEHEQFF
TRBJ2-1 NA TRBV2 NA TGTGCCTCCCGGGGCGGCCCCAATGAGCAGTTCTTC CASRGGPNEQFF
TRBJ2-3 NA TRBV10-3 TRBD2 TGTGCCATCACCCGATCACTAGCGGGGAGCACAGATACGCAGTATTTT CAITRSLAGSTDTQYF
TRBJ2-7 few TRBV29-1 NA TGCAGCGTTGCAGGCAGGATAAGCGAGCAGTACTTC CSVAGRISEQYF
TRBJ2-7 many TRBV29-1 TRBD1 TGCAGCGTCGGGGACAGTTACGAGCAGTACTTC CSVGDSYEQYF
TRBJ2-3 NA TRBV12-3/TRBV12-4 NA TGTGCCTTGAGGAAGGATGGCACAGATACGCAGTATTTT CALRKDGTDTQYF
TRBJ2-1 NA TRBV15 NA TGTGCCACCAGCAGAGAACACACGGGTCTTTCCTACAATGAGCAGTTCTTC CATSREHTGLSYNEQFF
TRBJ2-5 NA TRBV3-1 TRBD2 TGTGCCAGCAGCCAAGATCGTCTAGCGGGGAATGAGGAGACCCAGTACTTC CASSQDRLAGNEETQYF
TRBJ2-7 NA TRBV2 NA TGTGCCAGCAGTGAGGTCGCCTACGAGCAGTACTTC CASSEVAYEQYF
TRBJ1-2 NA TRBV6-1 NA TGTGCCAGCAGCTTCACCGATGCTAACTATGGCTACACCTTC CASSFTDANYGYTF
TRBJ1-1 NA TRBV27 TRBD1 TGTGCCAGCAGGGACAGGCCTAACACTGAAGCTTTCTTT CASRDRPNTEAFF
TRBJ2-3 NA TRBV15 NA TGTGCCACCAGCAGAGATTATATGGGGGCAACAGATACGCAGTATTTT CATSRDYMGATDTQYF
TRBJ1-3 NA TRBV4-1 TRBD1 TGCGCCAGCAGCCAAGGCCGACAGGGAAGCTCTGGAAACACCATATATTTT CASSQGRQGSSGNTIYF
TRBJ2-3 many TRBV6-1 NA TGTGCCAGCACTCAGGATCGCACAGATACGCAGTATTTT CASTQDRTDTQYF
TRBJ1-1 NA TRBV6-1 TRBD1 TGTGCCATGAGACAGGGGACCACTTTTAGCACTGAAGCTTTCTTT CAMRQGTTFSTEAFF
TRBJ1-1 few TRBV10-3 NA TGTGCCATTAGCGACTCGGGCACTGAAGCTTTCTTT CAISDSGTEAFF
TRBJ1-2 NA TRBV7-8 NA TGTGCCAGCAGCGCCCTAGGAACATTTTATGGCTACACCTTC CASSALGTFYGYTF
TRBJ1-1 NA TRBV7-9 TRBD1 TGTGCCAGCAGCTCGAGGGACAGGGGACCTGAAGCTTTCTTT CASSSRDRGPEAFF
TRBJ1-1 NA TRBV6-6 NA TGTGCCAGCAGCCGCCCCGGGTCCCAGAACACTGAAGCTTTCTTT CASSRPGSQNTEAFF
TRBJ1-6 few TRBV4-1 NA TGCGCCAGCAGCCAAGTAATTGAGTCTTCACCCCTCCACTTT CASSQVIESSPLHF
TRBJ2-7 NA TRBV7-8 TRBD1 TGTGCCAGCAGCTTAGAAGTAAAGGGACAGACCTACGAGCAGTACTTC CASSLEVKGQTYEQYF
TRBJ2-3 NA TRBV28 NA TGTGCCAGCAAATCCGACCCAGATACGCAGTATTTT CASKSDPDTQYF